This is a list of T cell receptor beta chains from one sample in a study of shared clonotypes between healthy human individuals. Libraries were prepared by immunoSEQ multiplex PCR; TCRdb keeps only in-frame clonotypes and omits some of them. The sample lists about 2 million clones, less than 95% occurring once. Specimen: naive CD8+ T cells sorted from blood. The receptor source for this set is a young man in good health. CDR3s include the opening cysteine and the closing phenylalanine or tryptophan. Each record gives: V gene, J gene, D gene, clone size, CDR3 protein, CDR3 DNA. D genes are given only for firm matches. Clone size appears in some rows only: once, few, many, or a class for an expanded clone.

>TRBV27|TRBJ2-2|-|-
CASSPSANTGELFF
TGTGCCAGCAGTCCTAGCGCGAACACCGGGGAGCTGTTTTTT
>TRBV5-5|TRBJ1-1|-|-
CASSLGTEAFF
TGTGCCAGCAGCTTGGGTACTGAAGCTTTCTTT
>TRBV5-4|TRBJ1-1|-|-
CASRLVPNTEAFF
TGTGCCAGCAGATTGGTACCGAACACTGAAGCTTTCTTT
>TRBV6-1|TRBJ2-5|-|-
CASTFDRDRQETQYF
TGTGCCAGCACCTTCGACCGGGACCGTCAAGAGACCCAGTACTTC
>TRBV30|TRBJ1-4|-|-
CAWSVRTDGEKLFF
TGTGCCTGGAGTGTACGTACGGACGGCGAAAAACTGTTTTTT
>TRBV28|TRBJ1-1|-|once
CASSFQNTEAFF
TGTGCCAGCAGTTTTCAGAATACTGAAGCTTTCTTT
>TRBV10-1|TRBJ2-3|-|-
CASNLSGCDRMGDTQYF
TGCGCCAGCAACTTATCCGGTTGTGACAGGATGGGAGATACGCAGTATTTT
>TRBV7-9|TRBJ2-5|TRBD1|-
CASSFLAGGTQETQYF
TGTGCCAGCAGCTTTCTGGCAGGGGGAACGCAAGAGACCCAGTACTTC
>TRBV28|TRBJ1-3|TRBD1|-
CASSLPGQGFSGNTIYF
TGTGCCAGCAGTTTACCGGGACAGGGATTCTCTGGAAACACCATATATTTT
>TRBV5-5|TRBJ1-1|-|-
CASRIWGFENTEAFF
TGTGCCAGCAGGATCTGGGGTTTCGAGAACACTGAAGCTTTCTTT
>TRBV4-1|TRBJ1-1|TRBD1|-
CASSQATGALTEAFF
TGCGCCAGCAGCCAGGCGACAGGGGCCCTCACTGAAGCTTTCTTT
>TRBV10-3|TRBJ2-5|-|once
CAISESGGQETQYF
TGTGCCATCAGTGAGTCGGGGGGTCAAGAGACCCAGTACTTC
>TRBV7-6|TRBJ2-7|-|-
CASSPAAAYEQYF
TGTGCCAGCAGCCCAGCGGCCGCCTACGAGCAGTACTTC
>TRBV6-5|TRBJ2-2|-|-
CASSHTNTGELFF
TGTGCCAGCAGCCACACGAACACCGGGGAGCTGTTTTTT
>TRBV6-1|TRBJ2-7|-|-
CATLYWTYEQYF
TGTGCCACCCTGTATTGGACCTACGAGCAGTACTTC
>TRBV19|TRBJ2-7|-|-
CASSRSIYAFEQYF
TGTGCCAGTAGTAGAAGTATTTATGCGTTCGAGCAGTACTTC
>TRBV11-2|TRBJ2-1|-|-
CASSLDSVAPGNEQFF
TGTGCCAGCAGCTTAGATTCAGTAGCCCCCGGGAATGAGCAGTTCTTC
>TRBV4-1|TRBJ1-2|-|-
CASSHGVVYTF
TGCGCCAGCAGCCATGGGGTGGTGTACACCTTC
>TRBV28|TRBJ1-1|-|-
CASSWGQNTEAFF
TGTGCCAGCAGTTGGGGACAGAACACTGAAGCTTTCTTT
>TRBV7-2|TRBJ2-7|-|-
CASSFEYF
TGTGCCAGCAGCTTTGAGTACTTC
>TRBV19|TRBJ2-7|-|-
CASTGGGSSYEQYF
TGTGCCAGTACGGGCGGCGGAAGCTCCTACGAGCAGTACTTC
>TRBV6-1|TRBJ2-7|-|-
CASSARGPYEQYF
TGTGCCAGCAGTGCCCGGGGCCCCTACGAGCAGTACTTC
>TRBV5-1|TRBJ1-1|-|-
CASSAPGYNTEAFF
TGCGCCAGCAGCGCCCCGGGCTACAACACTGAAGCTTTCTTT
>TRBV4-1|TRBJ1-5|-|-
CASSQPQREPQHF
TGCGCCAGCAGCCAACCTCAGCGGGAGCCCCAGCATTTT
>TRBV6-1|TRBJ2-7|-|-
CASSATRFYEQYF
TGTGCCAGCAGTGCGACTAGATTCTACGAGCAGTACTTC
>TRBV28|TRBJ2-7|-|-
CASSLRGLLFYEQYF
TGTGCCAGCAGTTTAAGGGGACTTCTCTTCTACGAGCAGTACTTC
>TRBV28|TRBJ1-5|TRBD1|-
CASSFPGQGFSSNQPQHF
TGTGCCAGCAGTTTCCCGGGACAGGGATTTTCAAGCAATCAGCCCCAGCATTTT
>TRBV15|TRBJ1-4|TRBD1|-
CATSWDRDGEKLFF
TGTGCCACCAGCTGGGACAGGGACGGGGAAAAACTGTTTTTT
>TRBV29-1|TRBJ1-1|TRBD1|few
CSVVGTVNTEAFF
TGCAGCGTTGTAGGGACAGTGAACACTGAAGCTTTCTTT
>TRBV27|TRBJ2-7|TRBD1|-
CASSLAGQGQYF
TGTGCCAGCAGTTTAGCGGGACAGGGACAGTACTTC
>TRBV20-1|TRBJ2-7|-|once
CSAPRGAEQYF
TGCAGTGCTCCCCGGGGGGCTGAACAGTACTTC
>TRBV2|TRBJ2-5|-|once
CASIGDPWGQETQYF
TGTGCCAGCATTGGGGACCCCTGGGGTCAAGAGACCCAGTACTTC
>TRBV6-1|TRBJ2-3|-|-
CASSMVYTDTQYF
TGTGCCAGCAGTATGGTCTACACAGATACGCAGTATTTT
>TRBV5-1|TRBJ1-1|TRBD1|once
CASSLAGQGGTEAFF
TGCGCCAGCAGCTTGGCCGGACAGGGAGGCACTGAAGCTTTCTTT
>TRBV7-9|TRBJ2-1|TRBD1|-
CASSPTGGKDNEQFF
TGTGCCAGCAGCCCAACAGGGGGCAAGGACAATGAGCAGTTCTTC
>TRBV5-4|TRBJ2-7|-|-
CASSSSPSYEQYF
TGTGCCAGCAGCTCCTCCCCCAGCTACGAGCAGTACTTC